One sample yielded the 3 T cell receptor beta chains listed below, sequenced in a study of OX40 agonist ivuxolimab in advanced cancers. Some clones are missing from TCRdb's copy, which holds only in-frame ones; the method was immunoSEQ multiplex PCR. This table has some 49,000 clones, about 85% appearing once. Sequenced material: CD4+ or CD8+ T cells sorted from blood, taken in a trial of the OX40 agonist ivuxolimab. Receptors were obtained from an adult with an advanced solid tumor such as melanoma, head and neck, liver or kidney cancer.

CDR3 DNA: TGTGCCTGGAGTGCAAGGGATCTAGCCAAAAACATTCAGTACTTC. Translated: CAWSARDLAKNIQYF. The chain combines TRBV30 with TRBJ2-4; D not resolved. V lost 1 base, J lost 0 bases, and 10 bases lay in between. There are 15 residues in the CDR3. The germline V gene encodes CDR1 GTSNPN and CDR2 SVGIG (reference sequence).

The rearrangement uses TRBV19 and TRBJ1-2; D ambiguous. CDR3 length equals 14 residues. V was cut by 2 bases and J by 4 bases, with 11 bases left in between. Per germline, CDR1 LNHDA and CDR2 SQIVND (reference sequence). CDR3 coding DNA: TGTGCCAGTAGTATAACTGGAGCAACCTATGGCTACACCTTC. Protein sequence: CASSITGATYGYTF.

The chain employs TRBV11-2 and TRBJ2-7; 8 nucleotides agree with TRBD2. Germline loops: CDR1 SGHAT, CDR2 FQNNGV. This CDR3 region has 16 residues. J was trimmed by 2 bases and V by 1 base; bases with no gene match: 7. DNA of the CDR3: TGTGCCAGCAGCTTAGTTGGCAGCGGGAGTCCCTACGAGCAGTACTTC. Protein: CASSLVGSGSPYEQYF.